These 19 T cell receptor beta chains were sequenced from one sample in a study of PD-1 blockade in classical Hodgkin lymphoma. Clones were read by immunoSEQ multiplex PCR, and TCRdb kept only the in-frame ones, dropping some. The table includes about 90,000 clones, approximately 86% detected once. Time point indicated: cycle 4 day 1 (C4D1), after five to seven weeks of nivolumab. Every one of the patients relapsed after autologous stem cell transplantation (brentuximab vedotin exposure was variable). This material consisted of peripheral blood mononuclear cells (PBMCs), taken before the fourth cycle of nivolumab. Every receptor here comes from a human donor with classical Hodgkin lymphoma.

The CDR3, as DNA: TGCGCCAGCACCTCAGCGGGAGTCGGTGAGACCCAGTACTTC. Amino acid sequence: CASTSAGVGETQYF. The V gene is TRBV5-1, the J gene TRBJ2-5; 8 bases map to TRBD2. The germline V gene has CDR1 SGHRS and CDR2 YFSETQ. This CDR3 region has 14 residues. V trimming: 6 bases; J trimming: 5 bases; junction bases outside the gene matches: 9.

In DNA, the CDR3 is TGTGCCAGCAGTAAGCCGACAGGGAACTATGGCTACACCTTC. Translation: CASSKPTGNYGYTF. The rearrangement uses TRBV6-5 and TRBJ1-2; the match to TRBD1 covers 7 bases. CDR1 MNHEY and CDR2 SVGAGI come from the germline V gene. CDR3 size: 14 residues. After removal of 5 bases from V and 2 bases from J, the junction contained 5 bases not matched to a gene.

The CDR3 region is CASSLVGGQYEQYF. In DNA form, the CDR3 reads TGTGCCAGCAGCTTGGTAGGGGGCCAATACGAGCAGTACTTC. V and J are TRBV5-6 and TRBJ2-7; 7 nucleotides agree with TRBD1. The CDR3 consists of 14 residues. Germline V gives CDR1 SGHDT, CDR2 YYEEEE. With 0 bases clipped from V and 4 bases from J, the junction kept 4 bases outside the gene matches.

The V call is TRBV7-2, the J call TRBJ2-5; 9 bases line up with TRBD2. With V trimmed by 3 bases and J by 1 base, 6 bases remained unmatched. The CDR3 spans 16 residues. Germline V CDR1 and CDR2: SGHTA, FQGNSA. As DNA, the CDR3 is TGTGCCAGCAGCTTCGTAGGGACTAGCACCCAAGAGACCCAGTACTTC. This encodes CASSFVGTSTQETQYF.

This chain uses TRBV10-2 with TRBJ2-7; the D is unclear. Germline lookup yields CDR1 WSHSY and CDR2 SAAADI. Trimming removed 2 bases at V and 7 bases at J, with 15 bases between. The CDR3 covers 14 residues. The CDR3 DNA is TGCGCCAGCAGTGAGAACGGCACCGAAATGGAGCAGTACTTC. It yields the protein CASSENGTEMEQYF.

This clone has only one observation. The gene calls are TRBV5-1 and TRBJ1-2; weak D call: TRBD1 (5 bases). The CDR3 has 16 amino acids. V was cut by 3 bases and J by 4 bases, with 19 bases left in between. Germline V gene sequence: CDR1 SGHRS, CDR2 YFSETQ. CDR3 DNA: TGCGCCAGCAGCTCAGGAGCAGGGCCTCAACTCTATGGCTACACCTTC. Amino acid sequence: CASSSGAGPQLYGYTF.

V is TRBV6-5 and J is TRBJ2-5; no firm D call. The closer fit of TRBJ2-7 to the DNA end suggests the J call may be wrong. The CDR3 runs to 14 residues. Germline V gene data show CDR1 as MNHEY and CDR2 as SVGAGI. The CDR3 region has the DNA TGTGCCAGCAGTTACTTAGGGTTAGTTGCCGAGCAGTACTTC. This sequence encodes CASSYLGLVAEQYF.

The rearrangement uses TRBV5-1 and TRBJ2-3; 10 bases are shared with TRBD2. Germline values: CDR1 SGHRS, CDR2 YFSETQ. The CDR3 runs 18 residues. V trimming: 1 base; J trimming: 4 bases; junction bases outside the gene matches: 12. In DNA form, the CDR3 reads TGCGCCAGCAGCTTGTTGAGCAGCGGGAGGGCCAGATCAGATACGCAGTATTTT. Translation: CASSLLSSGRARSDTQYF.

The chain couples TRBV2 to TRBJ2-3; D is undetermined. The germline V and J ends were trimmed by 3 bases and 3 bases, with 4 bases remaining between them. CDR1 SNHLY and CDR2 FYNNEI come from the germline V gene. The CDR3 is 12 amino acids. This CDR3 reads CASSDDTDTQYF. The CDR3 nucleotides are TGTGCCAGCAGTGATGATACAGATACGCAGTATTTT.

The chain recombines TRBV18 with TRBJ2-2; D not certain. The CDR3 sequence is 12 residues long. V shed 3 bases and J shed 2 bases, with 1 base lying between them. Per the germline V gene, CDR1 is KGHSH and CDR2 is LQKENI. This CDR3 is CASSPNTGELFF. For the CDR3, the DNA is TGTGCCAGCTCACCTAACACCGGGGAGCTGTTTTTT.

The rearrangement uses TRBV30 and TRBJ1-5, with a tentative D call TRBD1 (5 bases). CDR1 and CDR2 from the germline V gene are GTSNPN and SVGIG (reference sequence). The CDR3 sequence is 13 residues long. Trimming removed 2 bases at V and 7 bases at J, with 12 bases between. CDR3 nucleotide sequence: TGTGCCTGGAGTAATGGGGGTAGGCAGCCCCAGCATTTT. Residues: CAWSNGGRQPQHF.

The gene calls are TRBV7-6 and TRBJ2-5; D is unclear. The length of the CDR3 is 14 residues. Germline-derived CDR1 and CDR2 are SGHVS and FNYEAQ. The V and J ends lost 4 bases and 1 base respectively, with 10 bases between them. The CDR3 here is CASSSTEIQETQYF. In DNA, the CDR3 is TGTGCCAGCAGCTCGACGGAGATCCAAGAGACCCAGTACTTC.

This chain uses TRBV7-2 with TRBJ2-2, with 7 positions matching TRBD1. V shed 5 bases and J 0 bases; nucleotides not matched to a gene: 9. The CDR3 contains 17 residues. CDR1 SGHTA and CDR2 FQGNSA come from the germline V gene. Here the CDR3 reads CASSLTRQGPNTGELFF. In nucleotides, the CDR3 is TGTGCCAGCAGCCTCACCCGACAGGGACCGAACACCGGGGAGCTGTTTTTT.

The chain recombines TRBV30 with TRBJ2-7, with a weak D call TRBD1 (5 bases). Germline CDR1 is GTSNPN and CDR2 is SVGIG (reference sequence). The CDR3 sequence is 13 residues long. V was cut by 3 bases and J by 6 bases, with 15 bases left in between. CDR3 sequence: CAWSGTLQGEQYF. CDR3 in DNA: TGTGCCTGGAGCGGAACGCTGCAGGGCGAGCAGTACTTC.

The CDR3 region is CASSYSMGGNYGYTF. As DNA, the CDR3 is TGTGCCAGCAGTTACTCGATGGGGGGAAACTATGGCTACACCTTC. The chain links TRBV6-5 to TRBJ1-2; D is perhaps TRBD1 (5 bases). Between the trimmed V and J ends, which lost 0 bases and 2 bases, there was a span of 10 bases. Germline-derived CDR1 and CDR2 are MNHEY and SVGAGI. The CDR3 extends over 15 amino acids.

The DNA of the CDR3 is TGCGCCTGCCGGGACGGCAATCAGCCCCAGCATTTT. Protein: CACRDGNQPQHF. This chain connects TRBV10-1 to TRBJ1-5; D perhaps matches TRBD1 (5 bases). This CDR3 is 12 amino acids long. Trimming removed 11 bases from V and 2 bases from J, with 10 bases in between. The germline CDR1 and CDR2 sequences are WNHNN and SYGVQD (reference sequence).

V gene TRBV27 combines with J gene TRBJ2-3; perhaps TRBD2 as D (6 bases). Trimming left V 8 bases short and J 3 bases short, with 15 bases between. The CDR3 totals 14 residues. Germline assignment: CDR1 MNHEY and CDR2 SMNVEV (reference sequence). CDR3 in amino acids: CASGAWGTTDTQYF. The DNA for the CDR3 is TGTGCCAGCGGCGCGTGGGGGACTACAGATACGCAGTATTTT.

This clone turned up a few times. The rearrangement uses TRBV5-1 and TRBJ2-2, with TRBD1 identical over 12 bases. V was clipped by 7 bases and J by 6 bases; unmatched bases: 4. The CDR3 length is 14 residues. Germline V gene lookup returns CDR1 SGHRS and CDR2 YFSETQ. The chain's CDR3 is CASLGQGASGELFF. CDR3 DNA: TGCGCCAGCCTGGGACAGGGGGCATCCGGGGAGCTGTTTTTT.

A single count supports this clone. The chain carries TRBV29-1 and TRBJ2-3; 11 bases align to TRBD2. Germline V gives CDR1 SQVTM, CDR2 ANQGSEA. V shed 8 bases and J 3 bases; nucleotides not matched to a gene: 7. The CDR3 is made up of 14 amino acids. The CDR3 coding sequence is TGCAGCACCCGACTAGCGGGGTCGACAGATACGCAGTATTTT. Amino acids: CSTRLAGSTDTQYF.